The clone carrying this T cell receptor (beta chain) was recorded many times. The data belong to a study of T cells in Graves' hyperthyroidism and ophthalmopathy. Amplified regions were TCR beta CDR3 sequences from RNA transcripts. The study used the HTBI primer set for a first-round RT-PCR of the TCR CDR3. A single record per CDR3 protein comes from TCRdb applying MiXCR to the multiplex PCR reads. The table lists hundreds of thousands of distinct CDR3 sequences, about 20% of them singletons. A NOSPECS grade of at least 4, a Clinical Activity Score of at least 3 and duration under 3 months were recorded in ophthalmopathy patients. The source of the PBMCs was 10 ml of fresh peripheral blood. The CDR3 runs to 14 residues. V lost 4 bases, J lost 0 bases, and 12 bases lay in between. The germline V gene has CDR1 GTSNPN and CDR2 SVGIG (reference sequence).

The genes are TRBV30 and TRBJ1-2; a possible D gene is TRBD1 (6 bases). The source is a man in his forties or fifties with Graves' ophthalmopathy. Sample: blood. In nucleotides, the CDR3 is TGTGCCTGGAACAGGGTAGAAGCTAACTATGGCTACACCTTC. Residues: CAWNRVEANYGYTF.